A single sample gave rise to the 18 T cell receptor beta chains below, sequenced in a study of blood T cell repertoires in COVID-19. Some clones are missing from TCRdb's copy, which holds only in-frame ones; the method was immunoSEQ multiplex PCR. The sample contains 100,000 to 150,000 clones, over 75% of which appear only once. Sequencing was done on a sample of peripheral blood. The receptors stem from a man between 70 and 80 years old with active COVID-19.

The V gene is TRBV7-2, the J gene TRBJ2-7; unclear D gene. V lost 5 bases to trimming and J lost 3 bases, with 8 bases between them. The CDR3 is 12 residues long. From germline, CDR1 is SGHTA and CDR2 FQGNSA. The DNA of the CDR3 is TGTGCCAGCAGCCGACTGCGCTACGAGCAGTACTTC. It specifies CASSRLRYEQYF. The full variable domain, in which reference TRBV7-2 and TRBJ2-7 provide the parts outside the CDR3, is GAGVSQSPSNKVTEKGKDVELRCDPISGHTALYWYRQSLGQGLEFLIYFQGNSAPDKSGLPSDRFSAERTGGSVSTLTIQRTQQEDSAVYLCASSRLRYEQYFGPGTRLTVT.

The chain couples TRBV12-3 or TRBV12-4 to TRBJ1-5, with TRBD1 matching over 7 bases. The V segment lost 6 bases and the J segment 4 bases; nucleotides outside the gene matches: 3. CDR3 size: 13 residues. Here the CDR3 reads CASSKQGNQPQHF. The CDR3 DNA reads TGTGCCAGCAGCAAACAGGGGAATCAGCCCCAGCATTTT.

V is TRBV30 and J is TRBJ1-6, with TRBD1 matching 8 bases. Germline lookup yields CDR1 GTSNPN and CDR2 SVGIG (reference sequence). The V segment lost 8 bases and the J segment 14 bases; nucleotides outside the gene matches: 11. The length of the CDR3 is 12 residues. The CDR3 is CAVGTGGRTLHF. The CDR3 DNA reads TGTGCCGTCGGGACAGGAGGGCGGACCCTCCACTTT.

This chain uses TRBV6-5 with TRBJ2-1; 11 nucleotides match TRBD1. CDR1 is MNHEY, CDR2 SVGAGI, per germline. After removal of 4 bases from V and 9 bases from J, the junction contained 11 bases not matched to a gene. CDR3 length equals 16 residues. CDR3 sequence (DNA): TGTGCCAGCAGTTCCCTTCAGGGACAGGGGGGGCGTGAGCAGTTCTTC. Translating gives CASSSLQGQGGREQFF.

The chain links TRBV28 to TRBJ2-7; no definite D call. Germline assignment: CDR1 MDHEN and CDR2 SYDVKM. The V end lost 0 bases, the J end lost 2 bases, and 11 bases lay between the germline ends. This CDR3 has 15 residues. In DNA form, the CDR3 reads TGTGCCAGCAGTTTATGGCGGCCGGGTACCTACGAGCAGTACTTC. This translates into CASSLWRPGTYEQYF.

The chain couples TRBV12-3 or TRBV12-4 to TRBJ2-2; D is perhaps TRBD2 (6 bases). There are 13 residues in the CDR3. Trimming took off 11 bases at V and 0 bases at J, with 10 bases between the two ends. DNA for the CDR3: TGTGCCGGAGGGACCCCGAACACCGGGGAGCTGTTTTTT. The encoded protein is CAGGTPNTGELFF.

This chain links TRBV15 with TRBJ1-4, with 7 bases aligning to TRBD1. V shed 3 bases, J shed 4 bases, and the junction held 2 bases outside the gene matches. The CDR3 is made up of 14 amino acids. Germline V gene lookup returns CDR1 LNHNV and CDR2 YYDKDF (reference sequence). The CDR3 here is CATSRTGLNEKLFF. The CDR3 DNA is TGTGCCACCAGCAGGACAGGGCTTAATGAAAAACTGTTTTTT.

This clone was seen a handful of times. V gene TRBV27 combines with J gene TRBJ1-5, with 10 bases identical to TRBD1. The CDR3 is made up of 17 amino acids. CDR1 is MNHEY, CDR2 SMNVEV, per germline (reference sequence). The V gene end was trimmed by 5 bases and the J gene end by 0 bases; junction bases not matched to a gene: 7. The CDR3 loop reads CASSPRTGGDSNQPQHF. The CDR3 region has the DNA TGTGCCAGCAGTCCCCGGACAGGGGGGGATAGCAATCAGCCCCAGCATTTT.

The V call is TRBV3-1 (or the pseudogene TRBV3-2), the J call TRBJ2-1, with D possibly being TRBD1 (6 bases). The CDR3 is made up of 14 amino acids. V was cut by 4 bases and J by 7 bases, with 14 bases left in between. Germline CDR1 reads LGHDT; CDR2 reads YNNKEL (reference sequence). The CDR3 sequence: CASSPGVVANEQFF. The CDR3 nucleotides are TGTGCCAGCAGCCCAGGGGTGGTAGCGAATGAGCAGTTCTTC.

There are a few counts of this clone. The chain carries TRBV7-2 and TRBJ2-1; the match to TRBD1 covers 10 bases. There are 14 residues in the CDR3. V trimming: 3 bases; J trimming: 6 bases; junction bases outside the gene matches: 2. Germline V gene lookup returns CDR1 SGHTA and CDR2 FQGNSA. The CDR3 loop is CASSFGTGVNEQFF. CDR3 in DNA: TGTGCCAGCAGCTTTGGGACAGGGGTCAATGAGCAGTTCTTC.

This chain uses TRBV6-1 with TRBJ2-5, with D perhaps matching TRBD2 (6 bases). Germline CDR1 MNHNS, CDR2 SASEGT. V was shortened by 3 bases and J by 4 bases, with 15 bases between the two germline ends. This CDR3 has 15 residues. CDR3 loop: CASSEAIGSSETQYF. CDR3 DNA: TGTGCCAGCAGTGAGGCAATCGGGAGCTCAGAGACCCAGTACTTC.

The chain couples TRBV18 to TRBJ2-7, with D perhaps matching TRBD2 (5 bases). The V end was cut by 2 bases, the J end by 0 bases, with 11 bases between. From germline, CDR1 is KGHSH and CDR2 LQKENI. The CDR3 spans 15 residues. DNA for the CDR3: TGTGCCAGCTCACCAACCAGAGGGTTCTCCTACGAGCAGTACTTC. It encodes CASSPTRGFSYEQYF.

The V and J genes are TRBV9 and TRBJ1-1; no firm D call. This CDR3 spans 13 amino acids. V was clipped by 4 bases and J by 2 bases, with 9 bases between them. Per the germline V gene, CDR1 is SGDLS and CDR2 is YYNGEE. CDR3 sequence: CASSLAINTEAFF. In DNA, the CDR3 is TGTGCCAGCAGCCTGGCCATTAACACTGAAGCTTTCTTT.

The chain recombines TRBV29-1 with TRBJ2-1; TRBD2 matches 12 bases. CDR1 and CDR2 from the germline V gene are SQVTM and ANQGSEA. The length of the CDR3 is 14 residues. Losses at the gene ends were 6 bases for V and 9 bases for J; bases not matched to a gene: 9. The CDR3 nucleotides are TGCAGCGTCGCTAGGACTAGCGGGACTGCTGAGCAGTTCTTC. It yields the protein CSVARTSGTAEQFF.

CDR3 in DNA: TGTGCCAGCCTGGGCCTAAACTATGGCTACACCTTC. This codes for CASLGLNYGYTF. V gene TRBV25-1 combines with J gene TRBJ1-2; no clear D. In germline, CDR1 is MGHDK, CDR2 SYGVNS. V was trimmed by 8 bases and J by 2 bases, leaving 9 bases between them. This CDR3 is 12 amino acids long.

The CDR3 DNA sequence: TGTGCCAGCAGCTCCCAGGGGATGGTACAAAAACTGTTTTTT. This translates into CASSSQGMVQKLFF. The genes are TRBV7-2 and TRBJ1-4, with D possibly TRBD1 on 6 matching bases. Deletions cut 4 bases from V and 9 bases from J, with 15 bases between. Germline loops: CDR1 SGHTA, CDR2 FQGNSA. This CDR3 region has 14 residues.

The V gene is TRBV5-8, the J gene TRBJ2-5; TRBD1 aligns across 12 bases. This CDR3 has 15 amino acids. V shed 4 bases, J shed 4 bases, and the junction held 5 bases outside the gene matches. CDR1 and CDR2 from the germline V gene are SGHTS and YDEGEE. CDR3 sequence (DNA): TGTGCCAGCAGCGGGGGACAGGGGGCGCGAGAGACCCAGTACTTC. Encoded protein: CASSGGQGARETQYF.

The chain joins TRBV2 to TRBJ1-2, with TRBD1 identical over 7 bases. The CDR3 sequence is 13 residues long. Germline CDR1 SNHLY, CDR2 FYNNEI. The trim removed 4 bases at V and 7 bases at J, leaving 6 bases unmatched. CDR3 nucleotide sequence: TGTGCCAGCAGTGTGACAGGGTCGGGTGGCTACACCTTC. This sequence encodes CASSVTGSGGYTF.